This passage covers 5 T cell receptor beta chains from one sample sequenced in a study of shared clonotypes between healthy human individuals. Sequencing was performed with immunoSEQ multiplex PCR; in TCRdb, only in-frame clones are kept and a portion is missing. The top ten hold roughly 1.2% of the sample, which has some 1.4 million clones, roughly 96% seen once. Sequencing was done on a sample of naive CD4+ T cells sorted from blood. Regarding subset: CD45RA+ positively selected. Receptor source: a man aged 25 to 40 in good health.

Concerning this clone: The DNA is left out, because the CDR3 cannot be placed on it with certainty; the CDR3 is given as TCRdb lists it. This chain uses TRBV6-5 with TRBJ2-7. CDR1 is MNHEY, CDR2 SVGAGI, per germline. From its first to its last residue, the CDR3 has 14 amino acids. The CDR3 sequence is CASSLGMGSYEQYF.

The chain is built from TRBV7-2 and TRBJ1-1, with 9 bases identical to TRBD1. V shed 5 bases, J shed 1 base, and the junction held 5 bases outside the gene matches. The CDR3 covers 15 residues. Germline-derived CDR1 and CDR2 are SGHTA and FQGNSA. CDR3 loop: CASSAYRGPNTEAFF. The CDR3 DNA is TGTGCCAGCAGCGCTTACAGGGGGCCGAACACTGAAGCTTTCTTT.

This chain uses TRBV2 with TRBJ1-1; TRBD1 is a possible D gene (6 bases). The CDR3 runs 13 residues. The germline gives CDR1 SNHLY, CDR2 FYNNEI. Trimming removed 7 bases at V and 1 base at J, with 10 bases between. In DNA, the CDR3 is TGTGCCAGCACCTCGGGACAGAACACTGAAGCTTTCTTT. Protein sequence: CASTSGQNTEAFF. Looking up the rest from reference TRBV2 and TRBJ1-1 gives the full variable domain: EPEVTQTPSHQVTQMGQEVILRCVPISNHLYFYWYRQILGQKVEFLVSFYNNEISEKSEIFDDQFSVERPDGSNFTLKIRSTKLEDSAMYFCASTSGQNTEAFFGQGTRLTVV.

J is TRBJ2-1 and V is TRBV27, with 16 bases matching TRBD2. CDR1 and CDR2 from the germline V gene are MNHEY and SMNVEV (reference sequence). The CDR3 covers 18 residues. The V segment lost 8 bases and the J segment 2 bases; nucleotides outside the gene matches: 9. In nucleotides, the CDR3 is TGTGCCAGCGTACCGGGACTAGCGGGAGGGCCAGCCTACAATGAGCAGTTCTTC. Translated: CASVPGLAGGPAYNEQFF.

V gene TRBV25-1 combines with J gene TRBJ2-3, with D perhaps given as TRBD1 or TRBD2 (7 bases each). The ends were cut back, 1 base at V and 2 bases at J, with 13 bases in the middle. Germline V CDR1 and CDR2: MGHDK, SYGVNS. This CDR3 is 16 amino acids long. In DNA, the CDR3 is TGTGCCAGCAGTGAATGGGGGAGGGGGCCCACAGATACGCAGTATTTT. Translating it yields CASSEWGRGPTDTQYF. Looking up the rest from reference TRBV25-1 and TRBJ2-3 gives the full variable domain: EADIYQTPRYLVIGTGKKITLECSQTMGHDKMYWYQQDPGMELHLIHYSYGVNSTEKGDLSSESTVSRIRTEHFPLTLESARPSHTSQYLCASSEWGRGPTDTQYFGPGTRLTVL.